This T cell receptor beta chain stems from a study of blood T cell repertoires in COVID-19. Study information: Material from acute and convalescent COVID-19 was sourced from the United States, Italy and Spain. T cells, B-cell-depleted T cells, or PBMCs supplied cDNA or gDNA.

Original analysis: How many nucleated cells were present was estimated from reference gene primer amplification. Profiled with immunoSEQ multiplex PCR; TCRdb holds only in-frame clones, not every one. V and J calls and clone size come straight from that table; D and trimming were deduced from the DNA. In the table there are 300,000 to 400,000 clones, 87% of which are singletons. J lost 7 bases, V lost 0 bases, and 3 bases had no gene match. Germline values: CDR1 SGDLS, CDR2 YYNGEE. This CDR3 comprises 14 residues. The Seattle patients, enrolled during active infection, were followed longitudinally. The V gene is TRBV9, the J gene TRBJ2-4, with 8 bases lining up with TRBD1. The TCR was taken from a young man with COVID-19, enrolled during active disease. The specimen was peripheral blood. CDR3 region: CASSVETGGNIQYF. In DNA form, the CDR3 reads TGTGCCAGCAGCGTAGAAACAGGGGGGAACATTCAGTACTTC.